These T cell receptor beta chains were read from a single sample in a study of response to subunit inactivated influenza vaccine. TCRdb processed the RT-PCR reads anew with MiXCR; each CDR3 protein has one entry. The table records around 570,000 distinct CDR3 sequences, 11% of them present only once. This same sample was also taken into another study, of T cells expressing NK-cell markers.

Material: PBMCs from blood, obtained on the day of vaccination. Receptor source: a man aged 45-60 years who received an inactivated influenza vaccine. CDR3s include the opening cysteine and the closing phenylalanine or tryptophan. Each record gives: CDR3 protein, CDR3 length, V gene, J gene.

cdr3_aa: CASSLGRQGYTEAFF; cdr3_length: 15; v_call: TRBV7-2; j_call: TRBJ1-1
cdr3_aa: CASSLGGTGYQPQHF; cdr3_length: 15; v_call: TRBV5-6; j_call: TRBJ1-5
cdr3_aa: CASSQRGKEQYF; cdr3_length: 12; v_call: TRBV3-1; j_call: TRBJ2-7
cdr3_aa: CASSAGTSGRGAVHYEQYF; cdr3_length: 19; v_call: TRBV11-2; j_call: TRBJ2-7
cdr3_aa: CASSDWENNEQFF; cdr3_length: 13; v_call: TRBV7-9; j_call: TRBJ2-1
cdr3_aa: CASRMTSAETQYF; cdr3_length: 13; v_call: TRBV12-3/TRBV12-4; j_call: TRBJ2-5
cdr3_aa: CSVGTGLGPNQPQHF; cdr3_length: 15; v_call: TRBV29-1; j_call: TRBJ1-5
cdr3_aa: CASSLARTGFNEQFF; cdr3_length: 15; v_call: TRBV7-2; j_call: TRBJ2-1
cdr3_aa: CASSLGQGKEKLFF; cdr3_length: 14; v_call: TRBV5-1; j_call: TRBJ1-4
cdr3_aa: CASSHREGKSYEQYF; cdr3_length: 15; v_call: TRBV7-9; j_call: TRBJ2-7
cdr3_aa: CASSQGLAGGGELFF; cdr3_length: 15; v_call: TRBV4-3; j_call: TRBJ2-2
cdr3_aa: CASRWGRGGLYNEQFF; cdr3_length: 16; v_call: TRBV11-2; j_call: TRBJ2-1
cdr3_aa: CASRLPGQGASTGELFF; cdr3_length: 17; v_call: TRBV5-1; j_call: TRBJ2-2
cdr3_aa: CASRLQGQAFF; cdr3_length: 11; v_call: TRBV28; j_call: TRBJ1-1
cdr3_aa: CASSYSFVRDNTDTQYF; cdr3_length: 17; v_call: TRBV6-2/TRBV6-3; j_call: TRBJ2-3
cdr3_aa: CASRESLDGFSYEQYF; cdr3_length: 16; v_call: TRBV6-2/TRBV6-3; j_call: TRBJ2-7
cdr3_aa: CASRTSANTYNEQFF; cdr3_length: 15; v_call: TRBV5-1; j_call: TRBJ2-1
cdr3_aa: CASSQDSSDYLRSNNEQFF; cdr3_length: 19; v_call: TRBV4-2; j_call: TRBJ2-1
cdr3_aa: CSATRTGNEQFF; cdr3_length: 12; v_call: TRBV20-1; j_call: TRBJ2-1
cdr3_aa: CASSLVVTSGGYQYF; cdr3_length: 15; v_call: TRBV7-2; j_call: TRBJ2-7
cdr3_aa: CAISAGQGDEQFF; cdr3_length: 13; v_call: TRBV10-3; j_call: TRBJ2-1
cdr3_aa: CASSSEGLKETQYF; cdr3_length: 14; v_call: TRBV5-1; j_call: TRBJ2-5
cdr3_aa: CASSQEDSSPTDTQYF; cdr3_length: 16; v_call: TRBV23-1; j_call: TRBJ2-3
cdr3_aa: CAISETEYEQYF; cdr3_length: 12; v_call: TRBV10-3; j_call: TRBJ2-7
cdr3_aa: CASSLYGGVSTEAFF; cdr3_length: 15; v_call: TRBV7-9; j_call: TRBJ1-1
cdr3_aa: CASSSLQTGSGGTEAFF; cdr3_length: 17; v_call: TRBV5-1; j_call: TRBJ1-1
cdr3_aa: CASSLDRGVETQYF; cdr3_length: 14; v_call: TRBV5-1; j_call: TRBJ2-5
cdr3_aa: CASSQEIAGVSYEQYF; cdr3_length: 16; v_call: TRBV4-3; j_call: TRBJ2-7
cdr3_aa: CASAPGEGFFSGANVLTF; cdr3_length: 18; v_call: TRBV3-1; j_call: TRBJ2-6
cdr3_aa: CASSLEPRDRANEQFF; cdr3_length: 16; v_call: TRBV5-1; j_call: TRBJ2-1
cdr3_aa: CASSTTGGTEAFF; cdr3_length: 13; v_call: TRBV5-1; j_call: TRBJ1-1
cdr3_aa: CASRLSSGSYDTQYF; cdr3_length: 15; v_call: TRBV7-2; j_call: TRBJ2-3
cdr3_aa: CASSQDVGHSAGYNEQFF; cdr3_length: 18; v_call: TRBV3-1; j_call: TRBJ2-1
cdr3_aa: CASSLRSRASVYNEQFF; cdr3_length: 17; v_call: TRBV5-1; j_call: TRBJ2-1
cdr3_aa: CASSLLISRKQYF; cdr3_length: 13; v_call: TRBV12-3/TRBV12-4; j_call: TRBJ2-7
cdr3_aa: CASSLVTGYTEAFF; cdr3_length: 14; v_call: TRBV5-1; j_call: TRBJ1-1